The rows below give T cell receptor beta chains drawn from one sample of a study of blood T cell repertoires in COVID-19. The table came from immunoSEQ multiplex PCR; TCRdb's copy has only in-frame clones and leaves some out. This table has about 340,000 clones, 80% to 90% appearing once. Sequencing used PBMCs or T cells enriched from blood (not recorded which). The receptors derive from a woman in her thirties or forties with acute COVID-19. CDR3s include the opening cysteine and the closing phenylalanine or tryptophan. Each record gives: D gene, V gene, clone size, J gene, CDR3 DNA, CDR3 protein. A D gene is named only where the DNA matches it firmly. A row's size may be missing; if present it is once, few, many or a size class.

d_call: TRBD2; v_call: TRBV4-3; clone_size: -; j_call: TRBJ2-2; cdr3_nt: TGCGCCAGCAGCCAGGGTACTAGCGGGGGGGCCACCGGGGAGCTGTTTTTT; cdr3_aa: CASSQGTSGGATGELFF
d_call: -; v_call: TRBV7-2; clone_size: once; j_call: TRBJ2-3; cdr3_nt: TGTGCCAGCAGCTTCTACGGGGCAGATACGCAGTATTTT; cdr3_aa: CASSFYGADTQYF
d_call: -; v_call: TRBV5-4; clone_size: -; j_call: TRBJ2-5; cdr3_nt: TGTGCCAGCAGCAAAGGAGGGATACAAGAGACCCAGTACTTC; cdr3_aa: CASSKGGIQETQYF
d_call: TRBD2; v_call: TRBV19; clone_size: -; j_call: TRBJ2-3; cdr3_nt: TGTGCCAGTAGTCGGGTAGCGGGGGGGCAAGATACGCAGTATTTT; cdr3_aa: CASSRVAGGQDTQYF
d_call: TRBD1; v_call: TRBV27; clone_size: -; j_call: TRBJ1-4; cdr3_nt: TGTGCCAGCGCCCGGGACAGAGCTGGGACTAATGAAAAACTGTTTTTT; cdr3_aa: CASARDRAGTNEKLFF
d_call: -; v_call: TRBV23-1; clone_size: -; j_call: TRBJ2-5; cdr3_nt: TGCGCCAGCAGACTAACAGGAGGGGAGACCCAGTACTTC; cdr3_aa: CASRLTGGETQYF
d_call: TRBD2; v_call: TRBV2; clone_size: -; j_call: TRBJ2-7; cdr3_nt: TGTGCCAGCAGGGGTCGGGGGGGGACCTACGAGCAGTACTTC; cdr3_aa: CASRGRGGTYEQYF
d_call: TRBD1; v_call: TRBV7-8; clone_size: -; j_call: TRBJ1-5; cdr3_nt: TGTGCCAGCAGCTACCTGACAGGGATCAGCAATCAGCCCCAGCATTTT; cdr3_aa: CASSYLTGISNQPQHF
d_call: TRBD2; v_call: TRBV28; clone_size: -; j_call: TRBJ2-7; cdr3_nt: TGTGCCAGCAGTTTTTTCTTTCGGGGGGACTCCTACGAGCAGTACTTC; cdr3_aa: CASSFFFRGDSYEQYF
d_call: TRBD1; v_call: TRBV4-2; clone_size: -; j_call: TRBJ2-3; cdr3_nt: TGTGCCAGCAGTCAGGGACAGCGCACAGATACGCAGTATTTT; cdr3_aa: CASSQGQRTDTQYF
d_call: -; v_call: TRBV2; clone_size: few; j_call: TRBJ1-2; cdr3_nt: TGTGCCAGCAACTCAGGCGGAGGCTATGGCTACACCTTC; cdr3_aa: CASNSGGGYGYTF
d_call: -; v_call: TRBV5-1; clone_size: few; j_call: TRBJ2-7; cdr3_nt: TGCGCCAGCAACAGGGAGGGGGTATACGAGCAGTACTTC; cdr3_aa: CASNREGVYEQYF
d_call: TRBD1; v_call: TRBV5-4; clone_size: -; j_call: TRBJ1-6; cdr3_nt: TGTGCCAGCAACCCGACAGGGCCGGGGAATTCACCCCTCCACTTT; cdr3_aa: CASNPTGPGNSPLHF
d_call: -; v_call: TRBV9; clone_size: -; j_call: TRBJ2-7; cdr3_nt: TGTGCCAGCAGCCCTCAAGGGGGAGTATCCTCCTACGAGCAGTACTTC; cdr3_aa: CASSPQGGVSSYEQYF
d_call: TRBD2; v_call: TRBV6-2/TRBV6-3; clone_size: -; j_call: TRBJ2-7; cdr3_nt: TGTGCCAGCAGTTACTCTACGGGGGGACTAGCGGCCCTCTCCTACGAGCAGTACTTC; cdr3_aa: CASSYSTGGLAALSYEQYF
d_call: TRBD2; v_call: TRBV19; clone_size: once; j_call: TRBJ2-1; cdr3_nt: TGTGCCAGTAGTATTCCTAGCGGGGGGGCAAGCGAGCAGTTCTTC; cdr3_aa: CASSIPSGGASEQFF
d_call: -; v_call: TRBV6-1; clone_size: -; j_call: TRBJ1-4; cdr3_nt: TGTGCCAGCAGTGAAGATCCGGGGGAAAAACTGTTTTTT; cdr3_aa: CASSEDPGEKLFF
d_call: TRBD2; v_call: TRBV7-8; clone_size: -; j_call: TRBJ2-1; cdr3_nt: TGTGCCAGCAGCTTAGGGGGTGGAGGACTAGCGGTCTACAATGAGCAGTTCTTC; cdr3_aa: CASSLGGGGLAVYNEQFF
d_call: TRBD1; v_call: TRBV7-6; clone_size: -; j_call: TRBJ1-5; cdr3_nt: TGTGCCAGCAGCTTAGAGACAGGGTTCAATCAGCCCCAGCATTTT; cdr3_aa: CASSLETGFNQPQHF
d_call: TRBD2; v_call: TRBV10-3; clone_size: once; j_call: TRBJ2-7; cdr3_nt: TGTGCCATCAGTGTTAGCGGGGTCGTCGGCCGCTACGAGCAGTACTTC; cdr3_aa: CAISVSGVVGRYEQYF
d_call: -; v_call: TRBV12-3/TRBV12-4; clone_size: -; j_call: TRBJ2-3; cdr3_nt: TGTGCCAGCCGGAGTAGCGGCACAGATACGCAGTATTTT; cdr3_aa: CASRSSGTDTQYF
d_call: TRBD2; v_call: TRBV10-3; clone_size: -; j_call: TRBJ2-7; cdr3_nt: TGTGCCATCAGTGCGGGACTAGCGGTCTCCTACGAGCAGTACTTC; cdr3_aa: CAISAGLAVSYEQYF
d_call: -; v_call: TRBV18; clone_size: -; j_call: TRBJ1-5; cdr3_nt: TGTGCCAGCTCACCGTTAGGAGGTTCCAATCAGCCCCAGCATTTT; cdr3_aa: CASSPLGGSNQPQHF
d_call: -; v_call: TRBV6-2/TRBV6-3; clone_size: -; j_call: TRBJ2-3; cdr3_nt: TGTGCCAGCAGTTCGCCCGGTAGTATAGATATGGATACGCAGTATTTT; cdr3_aa: CASSSPGSIDMDTQYF
d_call: -; v_call: TRBV5-1; clone_size: -; j_call: TRBJ2-3; cdr3_nt: TGCGCCAGCAGACAGGGTCCAGATACGCAGTATTTT; cdr3_aa: CASRQGPDTQYF